Below, 12 T cell receptor beta chains from the same sample are listed, as sequenced in a study of blood T cell repertoires in COVID-19 (dated by TCRdb to 2020 to 2021). The library was produced with the immunoSEQ multiplex PCR assay. Here the immuneACCESS table is served through TCRdb, limited to in-frame sequences with V and J called. Missing clones are a known gap in these copies; in checked studies unresolved V genes cover under half, and the rest lacks a known reason. A total of roughly 210,000 clones appear in this sample, around four fifths of them only once. The ten largest clones capture roughly a tenth of the sample. Sequences were obtained from peripheral blood. Receptors were obtained from a woman at least 80 years old with COVID-19, enrolled during active disease.

The chain carries TRBV5-4 and TRBJ2-2; D may be TRBD1 (5 bases). Germline V lookup: CDR1 SGHNT, CDR2 YYREEE (reference sequence). This CDR3 spans 13 amino acids. With 1 base removed from V and 7 bases from J, the gap between germline ends came to 8 bases. The CDR3 DNA is TGTGCCAGCAGCTTGCAAGGGGTCGGGGAGCTGTTTTTT. This gives the protein CASSLQGVGELFF.

The V call is TRBV11-2, the J call TRBJ2-2; no clear D gene. The CDR3 is 14 amino acids. Germline CDR1 is SGHAT and CDR2 is FQNNGV. The ends were cut back, 2 bases at V and 5 bases at J, with 9 bases in the middle. CDR3 loop: CASSLLQSTGELFF. As DNA, the CDR3 is TGTGCCAGCAGCTTACTACAGAGTACCGGGGAGCTGTTTTTT.

V gene TRBV27 combines with J gene TRBJ2-7; 9 nucleotides line up with TRBD1. The V and J ends lost 6 bases and 2 bases, in that order; junction bases with no gene match: 8. The CDR3 sequence is 15 residues long. Looked up from germline, CDR1 is MNHEY and CDR2 is SMNVEV (reference sequence). The CDR3 spells CASSLGRDRAYEQYF. The CDR3, as DNA: TGTGCCAGCAGCCTGGGCCGGGACAGGGCCTACGAGCAGTACTTC.

The rearrangement uses TRBV6-6 and TRBJ1-2; the D gene is possibly TRBD1 (5 bases). V was cut by 0 bases and J by 10 bases, with 15 bases left in between. Looked up from germline, CDR1 is MNHNY and CDR2 is SVGAGI (reference sequence). The CDR3 sequence is 14 residues long. CDR3: CASSYSRQPQDYTF. In DNA form, the CDR3 reads TGTGCCAGCAGTTACTCCAGACAGCCCCAGGACTACACCTTC.

The V call is TRBV7-3, the J call TRBJ2-2, with 10 bases matching TRBD2. The CDR3 totals 15 residues. The ends lost 5 bases at V and 4 bases at J; junction bases unmatched: 4. Germline loops: CDR1 SGHTA, CDR2 FQGTGA. The CDR3 spells CASSGSGGATGELFF. CDR3 nucleotides: TGTGCCAGCAGCGGAAGCGGGGGGGCCACCGGGGAGCTGTTTTTT. Full variable domain (outside the CDR3, taken from reference TRBV7-3 and TRBJ2-2): GAGVSQTPSNKVTEKGKYVELRCDPISGHTALYWYRQSLGQGPEFLIYFQGTGAADDSGLPNDRFFAVRPEGSVSTLKIQRTERGDSAVYLCASSGSGGATGELFFGEGSRLTVL.

This clone was seen a few times. J is TRBJ2-2 and V is TRBV7-9; D is perhaps TRBD1 (6 bases). Deletions cut 3 bases from V and 6 bases from J, with 11 bases between. This CDR3 spans 14 amino acids. Germline values: CDR1 SEHNR, CDR2 FQNEAQ (reference sequence). The CDR3 coding sequence is TGTGCCAGCAGCTTCCGACAGGTTCCCGGGGAGCTGTTTTTT. Translating it yields CASSFRQVPGELFF.

In its sample, this clone was seen once. The gene calls are TRBV28 and TRBJ1-5; no firm D call. Per germline, CDR1 MDHEN and CDR2 SYDVKM. This CDR3 has 15 residues. V was cut by 4 bases and J by 2 bases, with 12 bases left in between. The chain's CDR3 is CASSSQVPGNQPQHF. Written as DNA, the CDR3 is TGTGCCAGCAGTTCTCAGGTGCCGGGCAATCAGCCCCAGCATTTT.

Notes on this clone: Other DNA sequences in the same sample also yield this CDR3. This sequence joins TRBV6-2 or TRBV6-3 and TRBJ2-7; D is possibly TRBD2 (5 bases). Germline V CDR1 and CDR2: MNHEY, SVGEGT. The CDR3 is 13 residues long. Trimming shortened V by 6 bases and J by 4 bases, and 13 bases separated the two germline ends. CDR3 nucleotide sequence: TGTGCCAGCAGCCCCGGGGAGCTTTACGAGCAGTACTTC. Amino acids: CASSPGELYEQYF.

This clone was counted a few times. The CDR3 loop reads CASRGTQGGYTF. The CDR3 DNA reads TGTGCCAGCAGAGGTACGCAGGGGGGCTACACCTTC. V gene TRBV6-5 combines with J gene TRBJ1-2, with D perhaps matching TRBD1 (6 bases). Germline CDR1 is MNHEY and CDR2 is SVGAGI. The CDR3 totals 12 residues. Trimming stripped 6 bases from V and 8 bases from J, with 13 bases between.

The chain has TRBV5-1 and TRBJ1-6, with TRBD1 matching 8 bases. This CDR3 region has 15 residues. The ends lost 3 bases at V and 10 bases at J; junction bases unmatched: 9. From germline, CDR1 is SGHRS and CDR2 YFSETQ. CDR3 sequence reads: CASSSGQGVGSPLHF. In DNA form, the CDR3 reads TGCGCCAGCAGCTCCGGACAGGGAGTGGGCTCACCCCTCCACTTT. The variable domain in full, with the rest retrieved from reference TRBV5-1 and TRBJ1-6, is KAGVTQTPRYLIKTRGQQVTLSCSPISGHRSVSWYQQTPGQGLQFLFEYFSETQRNKGNFPGRFSGRQFSNSRSEMNVSTLELGDSALYLCASSSGQGVGSPLHFGNGTRLTVT.

The chain couples TRBV28 to TRBJ1-1; D might be TRBD1 (6 bases). V lost 5 bases and J lost 7, with 8 bases in between. Germline CDR1 is MDHEN and CDR2 is SYDVKM. The CDR3 has 11 residues. CDR3 in DNA: TGTGCCAGCAGTCCCAGGGGTGAAGCTTTCTTT. This sequence encodes CASSPRGEAFF.

V usage is TRBV27 and J usage is TRBJ2-7; 9 bases agree with TRBD2. The germline V gene has CDR1 MNHEY and CDR2 SMNVEV (reference sequence). The CDR3 sequence is 14 residues long. The V and J ends lost 6 bases and 7 bases, in that order; junction bases with no gene match: 10. CDR3 DNA sequence: TGTGCCAGCAGAATAAGCGGGGGGCCGGGAGAGCAGTACTTC. Translation gives CASRISGGPGEQYF.